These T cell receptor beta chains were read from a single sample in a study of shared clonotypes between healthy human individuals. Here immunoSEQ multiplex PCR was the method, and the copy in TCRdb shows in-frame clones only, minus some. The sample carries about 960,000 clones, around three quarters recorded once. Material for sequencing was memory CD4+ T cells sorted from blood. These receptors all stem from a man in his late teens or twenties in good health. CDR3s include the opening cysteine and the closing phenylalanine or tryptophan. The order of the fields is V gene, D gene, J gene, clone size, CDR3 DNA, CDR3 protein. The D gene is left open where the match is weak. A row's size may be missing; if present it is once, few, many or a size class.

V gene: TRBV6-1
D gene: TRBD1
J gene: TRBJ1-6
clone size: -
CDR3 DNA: TGTGCCAGCAGTGAAGAGGGACAGTACTCACCCCTCCACTTT
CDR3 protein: CASSEEGQYSPLHF

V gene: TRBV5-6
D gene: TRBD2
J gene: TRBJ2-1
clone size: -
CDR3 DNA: TGTGCCAGCAGCTTCGGACTAGCGGGGTACAATGAGCAGTTCTTC
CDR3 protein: CASSFGLAGYNEQFF

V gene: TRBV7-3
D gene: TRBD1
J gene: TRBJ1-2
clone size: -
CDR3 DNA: TGTGCCAGCAGCTTAGGGGGGACAGCCCAAGCCTTC
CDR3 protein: CASSLGGTAQAF

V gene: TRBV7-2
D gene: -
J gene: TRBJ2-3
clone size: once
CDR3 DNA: TGTGCCAGCAGCGTACACCGGACTACAGATACGCAGTATTTT
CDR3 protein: CASSVHRTTDTQYF

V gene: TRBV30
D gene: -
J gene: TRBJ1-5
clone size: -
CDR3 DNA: TGTGCCTGGAGTAGGCAGGCCCTGGAGACTAGCAATCAGCCCCAGCATTTT
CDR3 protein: CAWSRQALETSNQPQHF

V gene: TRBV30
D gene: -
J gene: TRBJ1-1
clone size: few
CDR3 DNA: TGTGCCTGGACTTCAGGGAGGGGCACTGAAGCTTTCTTT
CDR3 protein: CAWTSGRGTEAFF

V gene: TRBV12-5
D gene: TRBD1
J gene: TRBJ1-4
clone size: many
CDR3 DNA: TGTGCTAGTGGTTTGTACAGGGGGCATGCAACTAATGAAAAACTGTTTTTT
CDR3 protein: CASGLYRGHATNEKLFF

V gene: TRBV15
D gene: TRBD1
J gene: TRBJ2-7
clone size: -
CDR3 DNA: TGTGCCACCAGCAGAGAACAGGGGTACGAGCAGTACTTC
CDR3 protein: CATSREQGYEQYF

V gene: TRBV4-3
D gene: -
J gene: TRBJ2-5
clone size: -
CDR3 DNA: TGCGCCAGCAGCCAACAGGGCACGGGAGCTGAGACCCAGTACTTC
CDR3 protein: CASSQQGTGAETQYF

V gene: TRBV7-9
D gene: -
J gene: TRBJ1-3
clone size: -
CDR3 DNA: TGTGCCAGCAGCTTAGGACAGGCCAGCTCTGGAAACACCATATATTTT
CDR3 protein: CASSLGQASSGNTIYF

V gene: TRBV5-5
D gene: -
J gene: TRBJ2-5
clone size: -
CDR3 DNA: TGTGCCAGCAACAACCCTGACGTCGCAGAGACCCAGTACTTC
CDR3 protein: CASNNPDVAETQYF

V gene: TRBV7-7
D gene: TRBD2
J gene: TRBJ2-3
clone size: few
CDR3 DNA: TGTGCTAGCAGCCCCGGGGGGAGGTTGGCAGATACGCAGTATTTT
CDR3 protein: CASSPGGRLADTQYF

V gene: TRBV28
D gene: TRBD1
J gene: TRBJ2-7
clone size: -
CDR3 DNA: TGTGCCAGCAGTCCCCCGACAGGGGGAACCCACGAGCAGTACTTC
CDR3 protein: CASSPPTGGTHEQYF

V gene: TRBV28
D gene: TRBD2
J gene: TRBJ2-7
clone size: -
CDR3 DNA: TGTGCCAGCACGCTACTAGCGGGGGCGGGCGAGCAGTACTTC
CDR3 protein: CASTLLAGAGEQYF

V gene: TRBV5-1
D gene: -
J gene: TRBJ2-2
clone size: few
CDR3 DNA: TGCGCCAGCAGCTCACGGACCCAGCCCGGGGAGCTGTTTTTT
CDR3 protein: CASSSRTQPGELFF

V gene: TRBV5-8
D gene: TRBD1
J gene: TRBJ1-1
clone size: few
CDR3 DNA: TGTGCCAGCAGCTGGCAGGGGGCGGGCACTGAAGCTTTCTTT
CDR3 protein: CASSWQGAGTEAFF

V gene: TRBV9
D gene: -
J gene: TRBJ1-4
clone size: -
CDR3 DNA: TGTGCCAGCAGGAGGGGACATACTAATGAAAAACTGTTTTTT
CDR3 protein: CASRRGHTNEKLFF

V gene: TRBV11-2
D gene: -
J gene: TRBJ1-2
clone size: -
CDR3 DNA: TGTGCCAGCAAGGCGCAGGACAGTCCTAGCTATGGCTACACCTTC
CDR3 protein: CASKAQDSPSYGYTF

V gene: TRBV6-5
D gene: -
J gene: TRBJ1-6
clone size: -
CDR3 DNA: TGTGCCAGCAGTTACTCTCCGAATTCACCCCTCCACTTT
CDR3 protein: CASSYSPNSPLHF

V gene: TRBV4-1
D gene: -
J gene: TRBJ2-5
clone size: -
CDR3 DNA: TGCGCCAGCAGCCAAGATCGAGGTGGGAAGAAAGAGACCCAGTACTTC
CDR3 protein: CASSQDRGGKKETQYF

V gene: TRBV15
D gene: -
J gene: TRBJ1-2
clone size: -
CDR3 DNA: TGTGCCACGGACGATGGTTGGACAGAGGGTGGCTACACCTTC
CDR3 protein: CATDDGWTEGGYTF

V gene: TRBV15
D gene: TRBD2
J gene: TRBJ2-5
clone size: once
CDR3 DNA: TGTGCCACCAGCAGAGTGGGCCTCGCTAGCGGAAACCCCAAGTACTTC
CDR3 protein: CATSRVGLASGNPKYF

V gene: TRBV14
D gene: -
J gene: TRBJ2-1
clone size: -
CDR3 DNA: TGTGCCAGCGGCAACAATGAGCAGTTCTTC
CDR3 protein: CASGNNEQFF

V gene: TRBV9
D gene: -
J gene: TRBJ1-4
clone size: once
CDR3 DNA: TGTGCCAGCAGCGTAGGACCGAATGCGGTTGAAAAACTGTTTTTT
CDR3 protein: CASSVGPNAVEKLFF

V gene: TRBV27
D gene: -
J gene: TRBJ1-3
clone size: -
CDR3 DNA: TGTGCCAGCAGTTCGCGGAGACAAGGTGGAAACACCATATATTTT
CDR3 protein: CASSSRRQGGNTIYF

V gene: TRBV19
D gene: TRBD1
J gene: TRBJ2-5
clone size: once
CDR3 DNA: TGTGCCAGTAGTTCCCGCGGGACAGGTCAAGAGACCCAGTACTTC
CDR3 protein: CASSSRGTGQETQYF

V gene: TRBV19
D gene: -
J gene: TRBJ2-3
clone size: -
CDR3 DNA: TGTGCCAGTAGTATAGATGCTGGGCACACAGATACGCAGTATTTT
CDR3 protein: CASSIDAGHTDTQYF

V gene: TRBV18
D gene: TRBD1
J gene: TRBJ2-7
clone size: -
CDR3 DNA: TGTGCCAGCTCACAGGGACAGGGGAATTACGAGCAGTACTTC
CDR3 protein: CASSQGQGNYEQYF

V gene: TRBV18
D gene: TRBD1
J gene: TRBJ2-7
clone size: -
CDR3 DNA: TGTGCCAGCTCACAGGGGACAGGGGGCGAGCAGTACTTC
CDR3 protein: CASSQGTGGEQYF

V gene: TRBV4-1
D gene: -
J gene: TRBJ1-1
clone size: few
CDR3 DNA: TGCGCCAGCAGCCCTCTGGGGGGCCAAGGTAGGAACACTGAAGCTTTCTTT
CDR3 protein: CASSPLGGQGRNTEAFF

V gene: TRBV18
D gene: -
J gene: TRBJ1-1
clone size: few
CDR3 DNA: TGTGCCAGCTCACCACCAGGGTGGGGAAGCACTGAAGCTTTCTTT
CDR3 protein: CASSPPGWGSTEAFF

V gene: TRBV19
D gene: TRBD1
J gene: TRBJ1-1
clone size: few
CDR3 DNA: TGTGCCAGTAGCAGACAGGGGAACACTGAAGCTTTCTTT
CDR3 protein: CASSRQGNTEAFF

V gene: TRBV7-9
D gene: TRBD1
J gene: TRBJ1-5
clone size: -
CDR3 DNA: TGTGCCAGCAGCCTTGGGACAGGGAGTGGCAATCAGCCCCAGCATTTT
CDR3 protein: CASSLGTGSGNQPQHF

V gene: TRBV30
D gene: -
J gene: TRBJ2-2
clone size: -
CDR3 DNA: TGTGCCTGGAGTTTGGGACTCGCCAGTACCGGGGAGCTGTTTTTT
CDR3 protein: CAWSLGLASTGELFF

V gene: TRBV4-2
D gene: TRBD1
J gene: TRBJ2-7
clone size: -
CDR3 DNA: TGTGCCAGCAGCCACCTGGACAGGAGAGGGTCCGGCGAGCAGTACTTC
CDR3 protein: CASSHLDRRGSGEQYF

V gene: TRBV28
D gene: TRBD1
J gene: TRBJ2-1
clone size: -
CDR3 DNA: TGTGCCGCCGGACAGGGGTTCAATGAGCAGTTCTTC
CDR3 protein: CAAGQGFNEQFF

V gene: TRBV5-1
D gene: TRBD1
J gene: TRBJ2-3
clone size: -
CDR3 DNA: TGCGCCAGCAAGAGGGGACAGAACACAGATACGCAGTATTTT
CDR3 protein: CASKRGQNTDTQYF

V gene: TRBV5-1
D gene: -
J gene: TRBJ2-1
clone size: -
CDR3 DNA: TGCGCCAGCAGCTTGGCCCTGGGGAGCTCCTACAATGAGCAGTTCTTC
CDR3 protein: CASSLALGSSYNEQFF

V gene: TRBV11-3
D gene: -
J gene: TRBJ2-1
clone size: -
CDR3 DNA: TGTGCCAGCAGCCAAACCTTAGGGATACTTGAGCAGTTCTTC
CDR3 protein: CASSQTLGILEQFF

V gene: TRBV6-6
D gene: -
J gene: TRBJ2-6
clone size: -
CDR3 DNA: TGTGCCAGCAGTATCGACAGCGGGGCCAACGTCCTGACTTTC
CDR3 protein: CASSIDSGANVLTF

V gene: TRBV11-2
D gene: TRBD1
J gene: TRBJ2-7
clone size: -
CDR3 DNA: TGTGCCAGCACCACAGGGGGCTCCTACGAGCAGTACTTC
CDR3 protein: CASTTGGSYEQYF

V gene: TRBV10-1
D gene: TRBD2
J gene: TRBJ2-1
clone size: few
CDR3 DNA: TGCGCCAGCAGCGGGACTAGCGGGAGTCGCAATGAGCAGTTCTTC
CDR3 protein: CASSGTSGSRNEQFF

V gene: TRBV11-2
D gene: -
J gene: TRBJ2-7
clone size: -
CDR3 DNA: TGTGCCAGCAGATGGCCGAGCTCCTACGAGCAGTACTTC
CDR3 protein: CASRWPSSYEQYF

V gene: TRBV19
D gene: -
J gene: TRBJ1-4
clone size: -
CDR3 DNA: TGTGCCAGTAGTCGGGACCACTGGCCCGAAAAACTGTTTTTT
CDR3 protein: CASSRDHWPEKLFF

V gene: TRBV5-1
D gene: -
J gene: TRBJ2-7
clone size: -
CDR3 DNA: TGCGCCAGCAGCTTGACAGCCCCCTCCTACGAGCAGTACTTC
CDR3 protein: CASSLTAPSYEQYF

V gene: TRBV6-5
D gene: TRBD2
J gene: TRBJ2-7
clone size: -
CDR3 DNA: TGTGCCAGCAGTTCGACTAGCGGGAGTTCCTACGAGCAGTACTTC
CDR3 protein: CASSSTSGSSYEQYF

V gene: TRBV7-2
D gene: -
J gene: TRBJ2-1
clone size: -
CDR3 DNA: TGTGCCAGCAGCCACGGGCGGAGTTACAATGAGCAGTTCTTC
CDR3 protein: CASSHGRSYNEQFF

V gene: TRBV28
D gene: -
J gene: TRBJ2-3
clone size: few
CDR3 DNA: TGTGCCAGCAGTTGGGGCACAGATACGCAGTATTTT
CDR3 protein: CASSWGTDTQYF

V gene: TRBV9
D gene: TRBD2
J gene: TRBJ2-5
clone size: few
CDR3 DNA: TGTGCCAGCAGCCCCCGTCCGGGGGGGGAGACCCAGTACTTC
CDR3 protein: CASSPRPGGETQYF

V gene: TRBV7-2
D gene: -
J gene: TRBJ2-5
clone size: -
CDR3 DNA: TGTGCCAGCAGTCCCTGGGGGAAGGACGGGGAGACCCAGTACTTC
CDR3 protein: CASSPWGKDGETQYF